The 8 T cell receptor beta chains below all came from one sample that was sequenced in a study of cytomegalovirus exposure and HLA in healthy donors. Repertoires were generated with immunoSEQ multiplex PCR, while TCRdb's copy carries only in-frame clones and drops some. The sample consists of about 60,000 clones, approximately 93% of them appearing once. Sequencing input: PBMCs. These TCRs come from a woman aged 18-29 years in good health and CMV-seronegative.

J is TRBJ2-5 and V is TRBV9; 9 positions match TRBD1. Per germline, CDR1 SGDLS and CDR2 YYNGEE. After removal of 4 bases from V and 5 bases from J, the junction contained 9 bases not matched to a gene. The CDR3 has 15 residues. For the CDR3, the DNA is TGTGCCAGCAGCCGCGGGACAGGGATTCAGGAGACCCAGTACTTC. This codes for CASSRGTGIQETQYF.

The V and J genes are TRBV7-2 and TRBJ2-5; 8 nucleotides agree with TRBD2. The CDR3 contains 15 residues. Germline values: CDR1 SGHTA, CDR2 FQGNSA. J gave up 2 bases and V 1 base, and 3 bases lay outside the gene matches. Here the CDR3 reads CASSLERLAQETQYF. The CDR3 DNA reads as TGTGCCAGCAGCTTAGAACGACTAGCGCAAGAGACCCAGTACTTC.

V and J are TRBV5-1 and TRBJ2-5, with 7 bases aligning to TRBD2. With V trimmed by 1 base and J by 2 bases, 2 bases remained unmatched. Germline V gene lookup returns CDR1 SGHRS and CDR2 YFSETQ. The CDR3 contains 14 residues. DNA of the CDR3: TGCGCCAGCAGCTTGACTAGCGCTCAAGAGACCCAGTACTTC. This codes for CASSLTSAQETQYF.

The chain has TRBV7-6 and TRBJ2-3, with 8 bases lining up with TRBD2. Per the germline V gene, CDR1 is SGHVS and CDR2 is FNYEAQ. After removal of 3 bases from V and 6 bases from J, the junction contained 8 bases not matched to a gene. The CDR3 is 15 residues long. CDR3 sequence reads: CASSLASGGGDTQYF. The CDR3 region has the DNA TGTGCCAGCAGCTTGGCGAGCGGGGGCGGGGATACGCAGTATTTT.

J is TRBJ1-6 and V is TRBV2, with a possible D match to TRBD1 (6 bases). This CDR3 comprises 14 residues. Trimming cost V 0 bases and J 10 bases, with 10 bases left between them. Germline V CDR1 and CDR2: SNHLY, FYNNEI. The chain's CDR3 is CASSEAQGWSPLHF. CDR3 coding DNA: TGTGCCAGCAGTGAAGCGCAGGGGTGGTCACCCCTCCACTTT.

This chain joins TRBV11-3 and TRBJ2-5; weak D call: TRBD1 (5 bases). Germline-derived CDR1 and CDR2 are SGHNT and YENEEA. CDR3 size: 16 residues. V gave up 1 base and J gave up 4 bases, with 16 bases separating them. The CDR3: CASSLGGAPYLETQYF. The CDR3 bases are TGTGCCAGCAGCTTAGGTGGGGCACCATATTTAGAGACCCAGTACTTC.

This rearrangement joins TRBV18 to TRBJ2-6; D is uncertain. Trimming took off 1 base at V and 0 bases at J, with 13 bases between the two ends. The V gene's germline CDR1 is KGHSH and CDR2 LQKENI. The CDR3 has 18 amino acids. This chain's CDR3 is CASSPLVLLSSGANVLTF. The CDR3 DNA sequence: TGTGCCAGCTCACCACTCGTACTACTGAGCTCTGGGGCCAACGTCCTGACTTTC.

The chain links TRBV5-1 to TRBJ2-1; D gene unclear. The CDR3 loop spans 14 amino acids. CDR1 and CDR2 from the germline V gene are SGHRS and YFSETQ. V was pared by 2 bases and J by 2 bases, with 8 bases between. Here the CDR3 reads CASSFVNTYNEQFF. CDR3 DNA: TGCGCCAGCAGCTTTGTAAATACCTACAATGAGCAGTTCTTC.